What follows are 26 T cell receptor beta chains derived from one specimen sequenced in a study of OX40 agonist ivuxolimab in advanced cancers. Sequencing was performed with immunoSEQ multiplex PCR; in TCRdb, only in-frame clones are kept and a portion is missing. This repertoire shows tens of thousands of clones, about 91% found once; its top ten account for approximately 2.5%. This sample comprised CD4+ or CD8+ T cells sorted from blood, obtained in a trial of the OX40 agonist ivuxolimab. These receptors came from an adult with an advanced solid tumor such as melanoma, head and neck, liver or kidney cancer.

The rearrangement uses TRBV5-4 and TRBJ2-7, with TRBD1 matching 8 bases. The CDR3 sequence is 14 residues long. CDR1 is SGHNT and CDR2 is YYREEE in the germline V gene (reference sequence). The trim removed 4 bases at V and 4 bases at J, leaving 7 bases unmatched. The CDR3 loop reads CASSQGQDLYEQYF. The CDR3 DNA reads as TGTGCCAGCAGCCAGGGACAGGACCTTTACGAGCAGTACTTC.

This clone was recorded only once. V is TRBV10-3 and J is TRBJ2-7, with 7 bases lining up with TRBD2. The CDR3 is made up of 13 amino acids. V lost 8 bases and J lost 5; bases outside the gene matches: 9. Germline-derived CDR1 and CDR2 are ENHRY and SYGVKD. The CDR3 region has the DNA TGTGCCATCTCCTCGGGGCGGGAGAACGAGCAGTACTTC. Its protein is CAISSGRENEQYF.

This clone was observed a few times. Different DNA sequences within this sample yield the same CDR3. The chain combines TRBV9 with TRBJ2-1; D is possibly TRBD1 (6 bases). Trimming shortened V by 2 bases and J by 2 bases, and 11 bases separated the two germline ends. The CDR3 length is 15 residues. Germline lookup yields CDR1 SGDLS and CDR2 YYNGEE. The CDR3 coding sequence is TGTGCCAGCAGCGTCGCCGGGACACCCTACAATGAGCAGTTCTTC. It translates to CASSVAGTPYNEQFF.

The CDR3 here is CASSGGTSGPITPVPFF. In DNA form, the CDR3 reads TGTGCCAGCAGCGGGGGGACTAGCGGGCCTATAACCCCAGTTCCGTTCTTC. This chain links TRBV5-4 with TRBJ2-1; TRBD2 matches at 12 bases. This CDR3 contains 17 residues. Germline-derived CDR1 and CDR2 are SGHNT and YYREEE (reference sequence). The ends lost 4 bases at V and 15 bases at J; junction bases unmatched: 20.

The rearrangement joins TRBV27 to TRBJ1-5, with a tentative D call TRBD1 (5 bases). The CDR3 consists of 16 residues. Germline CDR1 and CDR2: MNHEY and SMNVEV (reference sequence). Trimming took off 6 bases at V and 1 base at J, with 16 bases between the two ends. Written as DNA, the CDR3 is TGTGCCAGCAGCTACGGGGGGGGACTAAGCAATCAGCCCCAGCATTTT. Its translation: CASSYGGGLSNQPQHF.

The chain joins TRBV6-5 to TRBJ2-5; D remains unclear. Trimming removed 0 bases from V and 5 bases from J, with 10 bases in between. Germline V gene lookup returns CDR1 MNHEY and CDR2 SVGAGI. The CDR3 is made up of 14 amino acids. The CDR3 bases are TGTGCCAGCAGTTACTCTTCAGTGCCGGAGACCCAGTACTTC. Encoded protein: CASSYSSVPETQYF.

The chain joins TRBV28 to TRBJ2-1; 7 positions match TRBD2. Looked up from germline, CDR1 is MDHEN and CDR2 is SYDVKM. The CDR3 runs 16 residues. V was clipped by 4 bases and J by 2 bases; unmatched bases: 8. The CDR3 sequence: CASSSGSAGAYNEQFF. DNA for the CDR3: TGTGCCAGCAGTTCGGGGAGTGCGGGAGCCTACAATGAGCAGTTCTTC.

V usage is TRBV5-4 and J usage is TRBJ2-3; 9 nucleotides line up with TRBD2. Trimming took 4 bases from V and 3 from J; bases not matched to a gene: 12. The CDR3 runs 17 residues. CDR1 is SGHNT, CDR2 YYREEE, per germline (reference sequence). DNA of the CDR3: TGTGCCAGCAGCACCATAGCGGGAGCGAGGGGAACAGATACGCAGTATTTT. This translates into CASSTIAGARGTDTQYF. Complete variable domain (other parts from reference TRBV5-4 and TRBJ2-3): ETGVTQSPTHLIKTRGQQVTLRCSSQSGHNTVSWYQQALGQGPQFIFQYYREEENGRGNFPPRFSGLQFPNYSSELNVNALELDDSALYLCASSTIAGARGTDTQYFGPGTRLTVL.

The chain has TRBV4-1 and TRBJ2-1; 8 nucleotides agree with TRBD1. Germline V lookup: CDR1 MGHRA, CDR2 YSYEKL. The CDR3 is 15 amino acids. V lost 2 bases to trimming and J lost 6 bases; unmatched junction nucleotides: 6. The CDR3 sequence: CASSQYRGTVNEQFF. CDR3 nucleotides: TGCGCCAGCAGCCAATACAGGGGGACGGTCAATGAGCAGTTCTTC.

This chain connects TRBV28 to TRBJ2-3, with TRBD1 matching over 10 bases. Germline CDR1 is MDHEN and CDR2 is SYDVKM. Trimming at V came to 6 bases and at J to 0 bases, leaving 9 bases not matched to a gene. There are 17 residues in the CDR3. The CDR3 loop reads CASSRPPGQGSTDTQYF. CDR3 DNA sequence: TGTGCCAGCAGCCGACCCCCGGGACAGGGGAGCACAGATACGCAGTATTTT.

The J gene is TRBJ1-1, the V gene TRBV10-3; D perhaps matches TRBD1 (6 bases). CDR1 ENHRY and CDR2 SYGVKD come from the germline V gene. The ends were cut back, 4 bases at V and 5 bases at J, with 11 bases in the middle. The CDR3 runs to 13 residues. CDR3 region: CAISGGAMTEAFF. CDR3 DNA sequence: TGTGCCATCAGTGGGGGGGCAATGACTGAAGCTTTCTTT.

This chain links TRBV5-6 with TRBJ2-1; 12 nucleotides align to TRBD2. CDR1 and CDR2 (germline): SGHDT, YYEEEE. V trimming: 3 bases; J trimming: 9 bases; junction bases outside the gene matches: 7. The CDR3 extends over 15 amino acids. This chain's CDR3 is CASSSTSGSLSEQFF. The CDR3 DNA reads TGTGCCAGCAGCTCGACTAGCGGGAGTCTGAGTGAGCAGTTCTTC.

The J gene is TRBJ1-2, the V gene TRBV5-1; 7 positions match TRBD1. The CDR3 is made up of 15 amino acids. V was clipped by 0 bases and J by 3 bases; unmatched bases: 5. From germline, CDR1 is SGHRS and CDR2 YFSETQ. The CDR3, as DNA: TGCGCCAGCAGCTTGGAGTCAGGGGGGGACTATGGCTACACCTTC. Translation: CASSLESGGDYGYTF.

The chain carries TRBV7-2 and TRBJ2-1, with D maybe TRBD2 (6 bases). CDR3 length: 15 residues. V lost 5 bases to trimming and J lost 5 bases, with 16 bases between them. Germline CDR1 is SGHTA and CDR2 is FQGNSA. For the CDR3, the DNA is TGTGCCAGCAGCGCACCCGGGACTGGAAACAATGAGCAGTTCTTC. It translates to CASSAPGTGNNEQFF.

The CDR3 region is CAWISYGHKKTNTGELFF. DNA for the CDR3: TGTGCCTGGATCTCCTACGGGCATAAGAAGACTAACACCGGGGAGCTGTTTTTT. The chain recombines TRBV30 with TRBJ2-2; D is undetermined. V was pared by 4 bases and J by 2 bases, with 23 bases between. The CDR3 is 18 residues long. Germline CDR1 GTSNPN, CDR2 SVGIG (reference sequence). The whole variable domain, filled in from reference TRBV30 and TRBJ2-2, reads SQTIHQWPATLVQPVGSPLSLECTVEGTSNPNLYWYRQAAGRGLQLLFYSVGIGQISSEVPQNLSASRPQDRQFILSSKKLLLSDSGFYLCAWISYGHKKTNTGELFFGEGSRLTVL.

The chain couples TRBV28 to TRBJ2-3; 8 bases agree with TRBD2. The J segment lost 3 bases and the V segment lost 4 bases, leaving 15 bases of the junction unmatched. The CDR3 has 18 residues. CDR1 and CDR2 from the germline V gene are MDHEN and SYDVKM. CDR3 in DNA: TGTGCCAGCAGTTCCTACCCTCTCGGCGGGAGGCAGACAGATACGCAGTATTTT. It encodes CASSSYPLGGRQTDTQYF.

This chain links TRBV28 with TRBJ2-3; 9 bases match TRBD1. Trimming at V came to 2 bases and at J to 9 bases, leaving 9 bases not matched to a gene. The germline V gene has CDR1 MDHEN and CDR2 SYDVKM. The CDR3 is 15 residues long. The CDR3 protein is CASSLTGQGFRTQYF. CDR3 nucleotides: TGTGCCAGCAGTTTAACCGGACAGGGGTTTCGCACGCAGTATTTT.

The CDR3 region is CASSLALSSNQPQHF. The CDR3 coding sequence is TGTGCCAGCAGCTTAGCGTTATCTAGCAATCAGCCCCAGCATTTT. The chain combines TRBV7-9 with TRBJ1-5; no clear D. CDR1 is SEHNR and CDR2 is FQNEAQ in the germline V gene (reference sequence). V lost 0 bases to trimming and J lost 0 bases, with 6 bases between them. CDR3 length equals 15 residues. Full variable domain (missing parts from reference TRBV7-9 and TRBJ1-5): DTGVSQNPRHKITKRGQNVTFRCDPISEHNRLYWYRQTLGQGPEFLTYFQNEAQLEKSRLLSDRFSAERPKGSFSTLEIQRTEQGDSAMYLCASSLALSSNQPQHFGDGTRLSIL.

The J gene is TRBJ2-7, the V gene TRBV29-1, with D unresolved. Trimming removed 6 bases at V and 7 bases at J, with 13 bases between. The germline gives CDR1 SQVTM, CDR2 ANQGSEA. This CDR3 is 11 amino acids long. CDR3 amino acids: CSVRTFREQYF. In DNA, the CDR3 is TGCAGCGTAAGGACCTTTCGGGAGCAGTACTTC.

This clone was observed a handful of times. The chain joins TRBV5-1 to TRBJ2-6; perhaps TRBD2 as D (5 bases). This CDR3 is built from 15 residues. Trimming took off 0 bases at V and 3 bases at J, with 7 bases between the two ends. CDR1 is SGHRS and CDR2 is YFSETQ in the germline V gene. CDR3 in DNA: TGCGCCAGCAGCTTGGACGGGGTTGGGGCCAACGTCCTGACTTTC. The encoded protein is CASSLDGVGANVLTF.

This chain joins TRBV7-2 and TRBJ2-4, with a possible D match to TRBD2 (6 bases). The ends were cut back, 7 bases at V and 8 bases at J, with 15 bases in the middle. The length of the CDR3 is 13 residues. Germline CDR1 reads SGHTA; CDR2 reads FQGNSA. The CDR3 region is CASTIGWGDIQYF. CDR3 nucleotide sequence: TGTGCCAGCACCATAGGGTGGGGGGACATTCAGTACTTC.

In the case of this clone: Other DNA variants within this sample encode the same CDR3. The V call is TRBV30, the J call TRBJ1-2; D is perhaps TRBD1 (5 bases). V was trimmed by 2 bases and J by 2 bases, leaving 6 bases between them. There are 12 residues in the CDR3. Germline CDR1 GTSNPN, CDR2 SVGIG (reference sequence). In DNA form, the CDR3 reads TGTGCCTGGAGTCGGGGGAACTATGGCTACACCTTC. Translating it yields CAWSRGNYGYTF.

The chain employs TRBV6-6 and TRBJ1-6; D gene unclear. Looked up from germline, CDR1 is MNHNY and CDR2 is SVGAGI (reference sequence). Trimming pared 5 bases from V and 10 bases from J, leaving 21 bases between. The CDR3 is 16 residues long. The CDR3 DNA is TGTGCCAGCAGTCAATTGACGGGGTCTGGAGCGTCACCCCTCCACTTT. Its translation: CASSQLTGSGASPLHF.

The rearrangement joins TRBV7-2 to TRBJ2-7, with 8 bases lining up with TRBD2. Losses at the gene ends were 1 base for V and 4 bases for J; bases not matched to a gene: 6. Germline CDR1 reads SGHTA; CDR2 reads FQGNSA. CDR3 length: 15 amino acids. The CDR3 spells CASSLVGTSVYEQYF. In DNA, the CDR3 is TGTGCCAGCAGCTTAGTGGGGACTAGTGTATACGAGCAGTACTTC.

CDR3 residues: CASSEARSYEQYF. In DNA form, the CDR3 reads TGTGCCAGCAGTGAAGCGAGATCCTACGAGCAGTACTTC. The genes are TRBV2 and TRBJ2-7; D ambiguous. CDR1 is SNHLY, CDR2 FYNNEI, per germline. This CDR3 comprises 13 residues. Trimming stripped 0 bases from V and 1 base from J, with 4 bases between.

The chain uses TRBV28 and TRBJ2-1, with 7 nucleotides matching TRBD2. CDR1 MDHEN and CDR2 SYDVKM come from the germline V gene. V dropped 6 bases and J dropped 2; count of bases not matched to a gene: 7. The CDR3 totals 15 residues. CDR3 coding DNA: TGTGCCAGCAGCACCACTAGCGCAACCTACAATGAGCAGTTCTTC. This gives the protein CASSTTSATYNEQFF.